One T cell receptor (beta chain) is described in this entry. After removal of 4 bases from V and 3 bases from J, the junction contained 8 bases not matched to a gene. CDR3 length: 15 amino acids. The germline gives CDR1 SGDLS, CDR2 YYNGEE. Profiled with immunoSEQ multiplex PCR; TCRdb holds only in-frame clones, not every one. This sample has 6,000 to 7,000 clones, with 90% to 96% found just once. The sample comes from a study of technical replicates of blood from several donors. This sequence was found in a human donor in good health. Sequenced sample: PBMCs. The V gene is TRBV9, the J gene TRBJ2-7; TRBD1 agrees at 9 bases. The CDR3 here is CASSTQTGGLYEQYF. CDR3 sequence (DNA): TGTGCCAGCAGCACCCAGACAGGGGGTCTCTACGAGCAGTACTTC. The full variable domain, completed using reference TRBV9 and TRBJ2-7, is DSGVTQTPKHLITATGQRVTLRCSPRSGDLSVYWYQQSLDQGLQFLIQYYNGEERAKGNILERFSAQQFPDLHSELNLSSLELGDSALYFCASSTQTGGLYEQYFGPGTRLTVT.